This TCR beta chain was sequenced for a study of ipilimumab plus nivolumab after autologous stem cell transplantation. Findings and caveats of the study: The authors say TCR, Treg and microbiome findings warrant further study.

Assay: immunoSEQ multiplex PCR; the TCRdb copy retains only in-frame clones and omits some. The data hold tens of thousands of clones, with 86% observed a single time. With 1 base clipped from V and 4 bases from J, the junction kept 3 bases outside the gene matches. Germline-derived CDR1 and CDR2 are SGHDN and FVKESK. The CDR3 loop spans 15 amino acids. Starting 14 to 28 days after autologous transplant, ipilimumab 1 mg/kg was given. This clone was detected only a few times. Its matching antigen is unknown. The rearrangement links TRBV14 to TRBJ2-2; 7 nucleotides line up with TRBD2. The specimen comprised PBMCs, sampled in a trial of ipilimumab plus nivolumab as post-transplant consolidation. The sequence was collected from a male donor with diffuse large B-cell lymphoma. This CDR3 reads CASSQGRGFTGELFF. The CDR3, as DNA: TGTGCCAGCAGCCAAGGGCGGGGGTTCACCGGGGAGCTGTTTTTT.